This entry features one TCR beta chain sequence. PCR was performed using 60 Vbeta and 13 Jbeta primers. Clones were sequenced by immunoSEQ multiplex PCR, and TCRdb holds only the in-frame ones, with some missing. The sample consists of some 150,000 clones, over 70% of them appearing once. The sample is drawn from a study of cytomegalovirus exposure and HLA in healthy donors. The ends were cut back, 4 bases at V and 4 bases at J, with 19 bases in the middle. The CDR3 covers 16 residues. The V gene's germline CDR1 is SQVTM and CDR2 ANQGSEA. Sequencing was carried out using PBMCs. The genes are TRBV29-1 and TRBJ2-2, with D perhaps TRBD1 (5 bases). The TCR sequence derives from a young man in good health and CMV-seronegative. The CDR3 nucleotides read TGCAGCGTTGTAGTTGGGCAGGGCAAAACCACCGGGGAGCTGTTTTTT. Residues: CSVVVGQGKTTGELFF.